Each of the 26 T cell receptor beta chains below was sequenced from the same sample in a study of PD-1 blockade in mismatch repair-deficient tumors. TCRdb's copy holds only in-frame clones and misses some; the assay was immunoSEQ multiplex PCR. The sample records 30,000 to 45,000 clones, 75% to 90% being singletons. Sequenced material: PBMCs, taken about 40 weeks after starting pembrolizumab. The receptors were gathered from an adult with mismatch repair-deficient cancer.

This clone was seen a handful of times. The chain uses TRBV25-1 and TRBJ2-7; maybe TRBD2 (7 bases). The CDR3 length is 12 residues. Trimming took 8 bases from V and 3 from J, leaving 11 bases between them. The germline V gene has CDR1 MGHDK and CDR2 SYGVNS. The CDR3 bases are TGTGCCAGCGGCGGGGGCCGCTACGAGCAGTACTTC. Encoded protein: CASGGGRYEQYF.

The chain combines TRBV5-1 with TRBJ2-7; 11 bases fit TRBD2. Germline lookup yields CDR1 SGHRS and CDR2 YFSETQ. After removal of 1 base from V and 8 bases from J, the junction contained 5 bases not matched to a gene. This CDR3 has 14 residues. DNA for the CDR3: TGCGCCAGCAGCTTGTTAGCGGGAGGGCCGCAGCAGTACTTC. It yields the protein CASSLLAGGPQQYF.

The chain joins TRBV5-1 to TRBJ1-2, with a possible D match to TRBD1 (6 bases). Germline-derived CDR1 and CDR2 are SGHRS and YFSETQ. There are 14 residues in the CDR3. The V gene lost 6 bases and the J gene lost 2 bases, with 14 bases spanning the gap. The CDR3 region is CASTYDRRNYGYTF. The CDR3 nucleotides read TGCGCCAGCACCTATGACAGGAGAAACTATGGCTACACCTTC.

The J gene is TRBJ2-2, the V gene TRBV28, with TRBD1 matching over 7 bases. V lost 5 bases, J lost 3 bases, and 3 bases stayed unmatched. Germline CDR1 is MDHEN and CDR2 is SYDVKM. This CDR3 region has 14 residues. The CDR3 DNA is TGTGCCAGCAGTACAGGGGAGTACACCGGGGAGCTGTTTTTT. Protein product: CASSTGEYTGELFF.

The chain links TRBV2 to TRBJ1-4, with TRBD1 identical over 7 bases. The CDR3 has 14 residues. Looked up from germline, CDR1 is SNHLY and CDR2 is FYNNEI. Germline trimming cut 7 bases from V and 3 bases from J; bases unmatched to any gene: 5. In DNA form, the CDR3 reads TGTGCCAGCATGAGGGGGCTAGCTAATGAAAAACTGTTTTTT. Protein: CASMRGLANEKLFF.

The V and J genes are TRBV7-9 and TRBJ2-1; 7 nucleotides line up with TRBD2. The trim removed 5 bases at V and 9 bases at J, leaving 19 bases unmatched. Germline CDR1 and CDR2: SEHNR and FQNEAQ (reference sequence). The CDR3 runs to 17 residues. CDR3 sequence: CASSPPLAREGRVEQFF. DNA of the CDR3: TGTGCCAGCAGCCCTCCCTTAGCGAGGGAGGGCCGGGTTGAGCAGTTCTTC.

V usage is TRBV7-3 and J usage is TRBJ2-3, with no clear D. The V end lost 4 bases, the J end lost 3 bases, and 11 bases lay between the germline ends. There are 14 residues in the CDR3. The germline gives CDR1 SGHTA, CDR2 FQGTGA. This chain's CDR3 is CASSSTAMTDTQYF. The DNA of the CDR3 is TGTGCCAGCAGCTCCACCGCGATGACAGATACGCAGTATTTT. The whole variable domain, remainder taken from reference TRBV7-3 and TRBJ2-3, is GAGVSQTPSNKVTEKGKYVELRCDPISGHTALYWYRQSLGQGPEFLIYFQGTGAADDSGLPNDRFFAVRPEGSVSTLKIQRTERGDSAVYLCASSSTAMTDTQYFGPGTRLTVL.

This clone was detected only once. The J gene is TRBJ2-3, the V gene TRBV6-6; D is unclear. Germline loops: CDR1 MNHNY, CDR2 SVGAGI (reference sequence). V was clipped by 0 bases and J by 1 base, with 8 bases between them. CDR3 size: 15 residues. Written as DNA, the CDR3 is TGTGCCAGCAGTTACTCGATCAGCGGCACAGATACGCAGTATTTT. It encodes CASSYSISGTDTQYF.

V gene TRBV5-1 combines with J gene TRBJ2-7; 7 bases line up with TRBD2. The ends lost 4 bases at V and 5 bases at J; junction bases unmatched: 6. The CDR3 length is 13 residues. Per germline, CDR1 SGHRS and CDR2 YFSETQ. CDR3 residues: CASSPGGYNEQYF. CDR3 sequence (DNA): TGCGCCAGCAGCCCGGGAGGTTATAACGAGCAGTACTTC.

The V gene is TRBV18, the J gene TRBJ2-5, with D possibly being TRBD1 (5 bases). The germline V gene has CDR1 KGHSH and CDR2 LQKENI. V dropped 1 base and J dropped 2 bases, with 8 bases sitting between them. The CDR3 spans 14 residues. The CDR3 region has the DNA TGTGCCAGCTCACCACAGGGGCGACAAGAGACCCAGTACTTC. This sequence encodes CASSPQGRQETQYF.

V gene TRBV7-2 combines with J gene TRBJ2-3, with 7 bases matching TRBD1. With 3 bases clipped from V and 1 base from J, the junction kept 4 bases outside the gene matches. The CDR3 has 15 residues. Germline values: CDR1 SGHTA, CDR2 FQGNSA. Here the CDR3 reads CASSFSGTGTDTQYF. CDR3 DNA: TGTGCCAGCAGCTTCTCCGGGACAGGCACAGATACGCAGTATTTT. Looking up the rest from reference TRBV7-2 and TRBJ2-3 gives the full variable domain: GAGVSQSPSNKVTEKGKDVELRCDPISGHTALYWYRQSLGQGLEFLIYFQGNSAPDKSGLPSDRFSAERTGGSVSTLTIQRTQQEDSAVYLCASSFSGTGTDTQYFGPGTRLTVL.

The chain uses TRBV4-1 and TRBJ2-1; 13 bases fit TRBD2. CDR3 size: 15 residues. Germline lookup yields CDR1 MGHRA and CDR2 YSYEKL. After removal of 4 bases from V and 7 bases from J, the junction contained 4 bases not matched to a gene. CDR3 DNA sequence: TGCGCCAGCAGCCCCGGGACTAGCGGGGAAAATGAGCAGTTCTTC. Encoded protein: CASSPGTSGENEQFF.

J is TRBJ2-2 and V is TRBV7-2; D ambiguous. CDR1 and CDR2 from the germline V gene are SGHTA and FQGNSA. The V and J ends lost 3 bases and 5 bases respectively, with 7 bases between them. The CDR3 is made up of 13 amino acids. DNA of the CDR3: TGTGCCAGCAGCTTCCTGTTTACCGGGGAGCTGTTTTTT. This codes for CASSFLFTGELFF.

V is TRBV7-9 and J is TRBJ2-4; D remains unclear. This CDR3 region has 12 residues. Deletions cut 1 base from V and 15 bases from J, with 13 bases between. Germline loops: CDR1 SEHNR, CDR2 FQNEAQ (reference sequence). CDR3 residues: CASSLVTQHRYF. CDR3 DNA: TGTGCCAGCAGCTTAGTAACCCAACACCGGTACTTC.

This clone was seen only once. This chain links TRBV7-2 with TRBJ2-7; 8 bases map to TRBD1. The CDR3 consists of 14 residues. CDR1 and CDR2 from the germline V gene are SGHTA and FQGNSA. The ends lost 5 bases at V and 4 bases at J; junction bases unmatched: 7. The DNA of the CDR3 is TGTGCCAGCAGCAAGGACAGGGTCGTTTACGAGCAGTACTTC. Amino acids: CASSKDRVVYEQYF.

This chain connects TRBV9 to TRBJ2-7, with D tentatively TRBD2 (5 bases). This CDR3 spans 15 amino acids. V dropped 4 bases and J dropped 7 bases, with 21 bases sitting between them. Germline values: CDR1 SGDLS, CDR2 YYNGEE. The CDR3 nucleotides are TGTGCCAGCAGCCCTCATGCGGGCCTCGCCCCGGAGCAGTACTTC. It codes for CASSPHAGLAPEQYF. Full variable domain (remainder filled in from reference TRBV9 and TRBJ2-7): DSGVTQTPKHLITATGQRVTLRCSPRSGDLSVYWYQQSLDQGLQFLIQYYNGEERAKGNILERFSAQQFPDLHSELNLSSLELGDSALYFCASSPHAGLAPEQYFGPGTRLTVT.

This chain connects TRBV13 to TRBJ2-3; D unresolved. Trimming took off 7 bases at V and 6 bases at J, with 11 bases between the two ends. Germline CDR1 is PRHDT and CDR2 is FYEKMQ (reference sequence). The CDR3 is 12 amino acids. As DNA, the CDR3 is TGTGCCAGCACCCCCTCCGGGGATACGCAGTATTTT. Translated: CASTPSGDTQYF.

The chain combines TRBV7-8 with TRBJ1-2; 9 bases are shared with TRBD1. The CDR3 extends over 15 amino acids. Germline-derived CDR1 and CDR2 are SGHVS and FQNEAQ. V was clipped by 5 bases and J by 4 bases; unmatched bases: 8. The CDR3 DNA sequence: TGTGCCAGCAGCGTGGGACAGGGACCCGGCTATGGCTACACCTTC. Translating it yields CASSVGQGPGYGYTF. The full variable domain, rest sourced from reference TRBV7-8 and TRBJ1-2, is GAGVSQSPRYKVAKRGQDVALRCDPISGHVSLFWYQQALGQGPEFLTYFQNEAQLDKSGLPSDRFFAERPEGSVSTLKIQRTQQEDSAVYLCASSVGQGPGYGYTFGSGTRLTVV.

The chain recombines TRBV27 with TRBJ2-1, with D possibly being TRBD1 (5 bases). Germline-derived CDR1 and CDR2 are MNHEY and SMNVEV (reference sequence). Trimming took off 1 base at V and 0 bases at J, with 13 bases between the two ends. The CDR3 loop spans 17 amino acids. CDR3 DNA sequence: TGTGCCAGCAGTTTATACGCGCCCGACAGCTCCTACAATGAGCAGTTCTTC. It specifies CASSLYAPDSSYNEQFF.

The rearrangement uses TRBV30 and TRBJ2-2; 8 positions agree with TRBD1. With 5 bases clipped from V and 6 bases from J, the junction kept 8 bases outside the gene matches. This CDR3 is built from 14 residues. Germline assignment: CDR1 GTSNPN and CDR2 SVGIG (reference sequence). In DNA, the CDR3 is TGTGCCTGGGAAAGGACAGGGACCCCCGGGGAGCTGTTTTTT. This codes for CAWERTGTPGELFF.

This chain uses TRBV4-1 with TRBJ2-5, with a tentative D call TRBD2 (5 bases). CDR1 MGHRA and CDR2 YSYEKL come from the germline V gene. The CDR3 contains 15 residues. Trimming took 3 bases from V and 1 from J, leaving 12 bases between them. The CDR3 region has the DNA TGCGCCAGCAGCCACGAAGCGGAACCCCAAGAGACCCAGTACTTC. This sequence encodes CASSHEAEPQETQYF.

This rearrangement joins TRBV28 to TRBJ1-2, with 9 bases identical to TRBD1. This CDR3 region has 17 residues. The junction had 10 bases not matched to a gene; V was cut back by 0 bases and J by 5 bases. Germline CDR1 is MDHEN and CDR2 is SYDVKM. The CDR3 DNA reads TGTGCCAGCAGTTTATGGGGACAGGGTAAGGAGAGGTATGGCTACACCTTC. This sequence encodes CASSLWGQGKERYGYTF.

The V and J genes are TRBV7-2 and TRBJ2-7, with 7 positions matching TRBD2. Germline CDR1 is SGHTA and CDR2 is FQGNSA. The CDR3 is 15 amino acids. V lost 5 bases and J lost 5; bases outside the gene matches: 12. CDR3 nucleotide sequence: TGTGCCAGCAGCCCGACGTGGACTAGTATTCACGAGCAGTACTTC. Amino acids: CASSPTWTSIHEQYF. The full variable domain, completed using reference TRBV7-2 and TRBJ2-7, is GAGVSQSPSNKVTEKGKDVELRCDPISGHTALYWYRQSLGQGLEFLIYFQGNSAPDKSGLPSDRFSAERTGGSVSTLTIQRTQQEDSAVYLCASSPTWTSIHEQYFGPGTRLTVT.

This clone was counted a single time. The chain uses TRBV9 and TRBJ2-1; D is possibly TRBD2 (6 bases). CDR1 and CDR2 (germline): SGDLS, YYNGEE. Trimming took 0 bases from V and 3 from J, leaving 10 bases between them. This CDR3 comprises 15 residues. The CDR3 is CASSVGDSGYNEQFF. The CDR3 region has the DNA TGTGCCAGCAGCGTAGGGGATAGCGGCTACAATGAGCAGTTCTTC.

The chain couples TRBV5-7 to TRBJ2-2; D remains ambiguous. TRBV5-7 is marked as an open reading frame, function uncertain. CDR3 length: 14 residues. Trimming took off 1 base at V and 2 bases at J, with 6 bases between the two ends. The CDR3 sequence: CASSLQANTGELFF. The CDR3 DNA sequence: TGTGCCAGCAGCTTGCAGGCTAACACCGGGGAGCTGTTTTTT.

The rearrangement uses TRBV11-2 and TRBJ2-5; 8 bases fit TRBD1. Germline V lookup: CDR1 SGHAT, CDR2 FQNNGV. This CDR3 is built from 15 residues. V trimming: 4 bases; J trimming: 5 bases; junction bases outside the gene matches: 9. The CDR3 reads CASSSVQGAEETQYF. The CDR3 nucleotides are TGTGCCAGCAGCTCCGTCCAGGGGGCGGAGGAGACCCAGTACTTC.